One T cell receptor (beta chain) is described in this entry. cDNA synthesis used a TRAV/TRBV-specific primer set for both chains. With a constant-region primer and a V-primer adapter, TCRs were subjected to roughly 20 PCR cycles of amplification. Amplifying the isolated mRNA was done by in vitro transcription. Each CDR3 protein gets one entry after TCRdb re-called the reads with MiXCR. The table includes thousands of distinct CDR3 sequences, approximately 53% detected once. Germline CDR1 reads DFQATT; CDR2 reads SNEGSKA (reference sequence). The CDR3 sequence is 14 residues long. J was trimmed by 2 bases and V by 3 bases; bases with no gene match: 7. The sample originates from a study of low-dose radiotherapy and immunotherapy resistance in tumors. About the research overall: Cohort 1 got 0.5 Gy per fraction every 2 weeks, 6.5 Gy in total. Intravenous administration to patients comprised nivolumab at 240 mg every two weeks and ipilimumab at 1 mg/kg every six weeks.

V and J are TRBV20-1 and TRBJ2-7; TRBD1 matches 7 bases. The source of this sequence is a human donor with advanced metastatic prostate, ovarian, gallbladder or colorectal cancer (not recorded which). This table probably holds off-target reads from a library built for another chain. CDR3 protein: CSARRQDRPYEQYF. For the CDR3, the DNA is TGCAGTGCTAGGAGGCAGGACAGGCCCTACGAGCAGTACTTC.